This is a list of T cell receptor beta chains from one sample in a study of cytomegalovirus exposure and HLA in healthy donors. Repertoires were generated with immunoSEQ multiplex PCR, while TCRdb's copy carries only in-frame clones and drops some. The sample contains roughly 150,000 clones, 84% of which appear only once. The sequencing sample was made of PBMCs. These receptors came from a boy aged 2-9 years in good health and CMV-seronegative. Each CDR3 is given with its conserved first and last residue. A D gene is named only where the DNA matches it firmly.

d_call,v_call,cdr3_aa
.,TRBV18,CASYPGVVRSGANVLTF
TRBD2,TRBV2,CASSGLAGGGDEQFF
.,TRBV6-5,CASGRSTGELFF
.,TRBV10-3,CATNRASLNTEAFF
TRBD2,TRBV6-4,CASSYQHRGGSGELFF
.,TRBV4-3,CASSETVSYEQYF
TRBD1,TRBV18,CASSPNSGQGTQHF
TRBD1,TRBV7-6,CASSPSGGFYNSPLHF
.,TRBV7-7,CASRSRQSIYEQYF
TRBD2,TRBV19,CASSIGTSSYNEQFF
TRBD1,TRBV6-1,CASSEGDRGGEQYF
TRBD1,TRBV11-3,CASSFPPSTGGTDTQYF
TRBD1,TRBV5-6,CASSTDRGRNSPLHF
.,TRBV27,CASSLAPFYEQYF
.,TRBV5-1,CASSEGGSGTGELFF
.,TRBV27,CASSSAGYNEKLFF
.,TRBV18,CASSNRDGNSPLHF
.,TRBV9,CRGGGEKLFF
TRBD1,TRBV19,CASSIGTGGMAFF
.,TRBV6-4,CASRAGIETGELFF
TRBD1,TRBV29-1,CSVEAPGQLNEQFF
TRBD2,TRBV28,CASNLGRKAGVLYNEQFF
TRBD2,TRBV19,CASSTSGSNFLNIQYF
.,TRBV5-6,CASSLQGNTGELFF
.,TRBV21-1,CASSNAPDSQNEQFF
TRBD2,TRBV11-3,CASNLNQGLAGGLSYNEQFF
TRBD1,TRBV10-3,CAISGGQGVPRETQYF
TRBD1,TRBV7-9,CASSFTDRASGNTIYF
.,TRBV9,CASSVQGMGTSGALFF
TRBD1,TRBV27,CASSLVTGGAGANVLTF
TRBD1,TRBV7-3,CASSLGQGLGQYF
TRBD2,TRBV28,CASSAGLAGGPETQYF
TRBD1,TRBV18,CASSPQDRDSYEQYF
TRBD1,TRBV6-1,CASSGTGLYEQYF
.,TRBV12-1,CASSFGGVSSGKETQYF
TRBD1,TRBV5-1,CASSLAEVGQGYGYTF
.,TRBV9,CASSPKLGGKETQYF
TRBD1,TRBV12-5,CASGLLTGANEQFF
TRBD2,TRBV11-3,CASTTAWREGFNEQFF